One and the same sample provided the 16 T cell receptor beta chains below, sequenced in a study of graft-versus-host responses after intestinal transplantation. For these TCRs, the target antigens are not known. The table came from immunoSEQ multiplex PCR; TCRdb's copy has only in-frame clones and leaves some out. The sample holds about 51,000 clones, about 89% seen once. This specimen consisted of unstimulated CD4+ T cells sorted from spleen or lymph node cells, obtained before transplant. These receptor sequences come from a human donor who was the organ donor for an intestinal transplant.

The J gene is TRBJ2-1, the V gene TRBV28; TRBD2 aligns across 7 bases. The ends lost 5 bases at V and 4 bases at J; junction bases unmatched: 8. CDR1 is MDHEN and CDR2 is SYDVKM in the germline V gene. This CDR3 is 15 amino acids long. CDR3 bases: TGTGCCAGCAGTGTAGGACTAGTAACTTACAATGAGCAGTTCTTC. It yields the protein CASSVGLVTYNEQFF.

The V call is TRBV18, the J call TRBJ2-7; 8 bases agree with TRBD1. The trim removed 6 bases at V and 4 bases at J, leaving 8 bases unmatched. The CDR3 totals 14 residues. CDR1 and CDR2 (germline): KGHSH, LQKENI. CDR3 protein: CASSHGQGGYEQYF. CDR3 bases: TGTGCCAGCTCTCACGGACAGGGCGGTTACGAGCAGTACTTC.

The CDR3 sequence: CASSKGQGYNEQFF. In DNA, the CDR3 is TGTGCCAGCAGCAAAGGACAGGGGTACAATGAGCAGTTCTTC. J is TRBJ2-1 and V is TRBV7-9; 9 bases map to TRBD1. The V and J ends lost 5 bases and 4 bases, in that order; junction bases with no gene match: 3. The V gene's germline CDR1 is SEHNR and CDR2 FQNEAQ (reference sequence). This CDR3 comprises 14 residues.

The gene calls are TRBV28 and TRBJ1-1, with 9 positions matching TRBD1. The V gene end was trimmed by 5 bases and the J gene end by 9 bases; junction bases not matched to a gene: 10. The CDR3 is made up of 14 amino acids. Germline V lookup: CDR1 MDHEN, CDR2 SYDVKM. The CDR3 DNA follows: TGTGCCAGCAGTCATCGGACAGGGGAACCCCAAGCTTTCTTT. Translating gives CASSHRTGEPQAFF.

CDR3 sequence reads: CASSYQVQYNEQFF. The CDR3 coding sequence is TGTGCCAGCAGTTACCAGGTCCAATACAATGAGCAGTTCTTC. The chain carries TRBV6-5 and TRBJ2-1; D gene uncertain. The CDR3 sequence is 14 residues long. Germline V gene lookup returns CDR1 MNHEY and CDR2 SVGAGI. The V gene lost 2 bases and the J gene lost 4 bases, with 9 bases spanning the gap.

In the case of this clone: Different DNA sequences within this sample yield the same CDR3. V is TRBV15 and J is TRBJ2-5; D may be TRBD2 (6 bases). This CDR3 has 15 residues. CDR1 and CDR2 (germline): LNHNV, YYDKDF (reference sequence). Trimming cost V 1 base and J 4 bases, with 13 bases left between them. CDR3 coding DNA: TGTGCCACCAGCAGAGTGCGCGGGACGAGAGAGACCCAGTACTTC. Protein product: CATSRVRGTRETQYF.

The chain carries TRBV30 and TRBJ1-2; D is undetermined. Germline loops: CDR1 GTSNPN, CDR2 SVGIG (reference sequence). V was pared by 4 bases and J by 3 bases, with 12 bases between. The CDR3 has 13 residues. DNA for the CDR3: TGTGCCTGGAACGGGGAGGGAGACTATGGCTACACCTTC. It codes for CAWNGEGDYGYTF.

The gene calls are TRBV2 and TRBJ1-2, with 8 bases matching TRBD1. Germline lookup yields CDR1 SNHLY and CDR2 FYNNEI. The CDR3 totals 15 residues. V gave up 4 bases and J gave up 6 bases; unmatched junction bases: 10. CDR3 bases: TGTGCCAGCAGTGGGACAGGGATTGAAAGGGATGGCTACACCTTC. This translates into CASSGTGIERDGYTF.

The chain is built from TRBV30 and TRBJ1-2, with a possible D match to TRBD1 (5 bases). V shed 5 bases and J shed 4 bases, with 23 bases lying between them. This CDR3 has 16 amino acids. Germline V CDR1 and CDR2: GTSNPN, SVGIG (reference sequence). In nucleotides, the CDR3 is TGTGCCTGGGGAGGGACGGTAACATCGTGGGGCTATGGCTACACCTTC. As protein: CAWGGTVTSWGYGYTF.

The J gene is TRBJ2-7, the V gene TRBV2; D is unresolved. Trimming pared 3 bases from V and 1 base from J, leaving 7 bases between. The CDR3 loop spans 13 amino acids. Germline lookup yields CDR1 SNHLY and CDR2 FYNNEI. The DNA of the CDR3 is TGTGCCAGCAGTGACCAGGAATCCTACGAGCAGTACTTC. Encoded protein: CASSDQESYEQYF.

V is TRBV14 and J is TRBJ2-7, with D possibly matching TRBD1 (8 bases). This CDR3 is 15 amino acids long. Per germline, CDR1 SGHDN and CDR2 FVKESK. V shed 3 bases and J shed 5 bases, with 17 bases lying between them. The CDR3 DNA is TGTGCCAGCAGCCATCGGACAGGGACTATCCACGAGCAGTACTTC. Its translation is CASSHRTGTIHEQYF.

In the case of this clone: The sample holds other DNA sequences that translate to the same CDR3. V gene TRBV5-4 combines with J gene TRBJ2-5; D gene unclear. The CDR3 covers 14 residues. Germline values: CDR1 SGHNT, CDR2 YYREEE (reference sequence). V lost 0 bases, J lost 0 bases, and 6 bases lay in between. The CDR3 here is CASSLARNQETQYF. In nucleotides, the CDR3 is TGTGCCAGCAGCTTGGCGCGGAACCAAGAGACCCAGTACTTC.

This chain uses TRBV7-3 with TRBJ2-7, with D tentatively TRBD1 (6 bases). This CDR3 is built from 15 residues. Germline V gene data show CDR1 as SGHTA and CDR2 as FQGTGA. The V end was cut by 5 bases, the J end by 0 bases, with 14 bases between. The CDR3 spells CASSPGAVTSYEQYF. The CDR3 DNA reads TGTGCCAGCAGCCCAGGGGCGGTGACCTCCTACGAGCAGTACTTC.

The CDR3 spells CASSFDLPVRGSPTDTQYF. The CDR3 DNA follows: TGTGCCAGCAGTTTTGATCTACCGGTTCGCGGGAGCCCAACAGATACGCAGTATTTT. This sequence joins TRBV27 and TRBJ2-3; 7 positions agree with TRBD2. Germline assignment: CDR1 MNHEY and CDR2 SMNVEV (reference sequence). This CDR3 contains 19 residues. After removal of 3 bases from V and 3 bases from J, the junction contained 18 bases not matched to a gene.

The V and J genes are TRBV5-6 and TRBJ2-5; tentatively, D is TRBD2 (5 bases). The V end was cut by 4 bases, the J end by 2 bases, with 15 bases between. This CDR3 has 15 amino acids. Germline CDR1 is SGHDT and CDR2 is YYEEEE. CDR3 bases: TGTGCCAGCAGCGCCAAAGGCCTAGCTCAAGAGACCCAGTACTTC. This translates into CASSAKGLAQETQYF.

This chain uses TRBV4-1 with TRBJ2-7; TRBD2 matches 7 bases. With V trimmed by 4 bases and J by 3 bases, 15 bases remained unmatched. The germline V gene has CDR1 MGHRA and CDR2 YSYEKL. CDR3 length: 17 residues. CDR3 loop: CASSPPVRLADNYEQYF. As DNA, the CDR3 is TGCGCCAGCAGCCCTCCTGTTAGGCTAGCGGATAACTACGAGCAGTACTTC.